The rows below give T cell receptor beta chains drawn from one sample of a study of post-analysis software for immune sequencing data. TCRdb used MiXCR to reprocess the PCR reads, holding one entry per CDR3 protein. The sample lists under 900,000 distinct CDR3 sequences, approximately 57% occurring once. Sequenced material: blood. These receptors were obtained from a girl between 5 and 17 years old with multiple sclerosis. Both conserved end residues are part of each CDR3. The D gene is left open where the match is weak. The size field is filled for only some rows; it gives once, few, many or a size class.

length | D | size | J | V | CDR3 | DNA
13 | TRBD1 | NA | TRBJ2-7 | TRBV20-1 | CSARRDSDYEQYF | TGCAGTGCTCGCCGGGACAGCGACTACGAGCAGTACTTC
13 | NA | few | TRBJ2-5 | TRBV3-1 | CASTPAPQETQYF | TGTGCCAGCACCCCAGCCCCCCAAGAGACCCAGTACTTC
14 | TRBD1 | NA | TRBJ2-1 | TRBV29-1 | CSVRGQGAVNEQFF | TGCAGCGTTCGTGGACAGGGGGCTGTCAATGAGCAGTTCTTC
19 | TRBD1 | NA | TRBJ1-2 | TRBV5-5 | CASSLGLAGQGVINYGYTF | TGTGCCAGCAGCTTGGGTCTGGCGGGACAGGGGGTGATTAACTATGGCTACACCTTC
11 | NA | NA | TRBJ2-5 | TRBV5-1 | CASTQRETQYF | TGCGCCAGCACCCAGAGAGAGACCCAGTACTTC
14 | NA | few | TRBJ1-4 | TRBV20-1 | CSARDSRRAEKLFF | TGCAGTGCTAGAGATTCGCGCAGGGCGGAAAAACTGTTTTTT
13 | NA | NA | TRBJ2-7 | TRBV20-1 | CSARPFSGYEQYF | TGCAGTGCTAGGCCTTTTAGCGGCTACGAGCAGTACTTC
16 | TRBD1 | NA | TRBJ2-3 | TRBV7-8 | CASSTRDRGIEDTQYF | TGTGCCAGCAGCACCCGGGACAGGGGGATTGAAGATACGCAGTATTTT
17 | TRBD2 | few | TRBJ2-7 | TRBV5-1 | CASSSSRTSGSFYEQYF | TGCGCCAGCAGCTCTTCAAGGACTAGCGGGAGTTTCTACGAGCAGTACTTC
14 | NA | few | TRBJ2-7 | TRBV5-1 | CASSFAPQVDEQYF | TGCGCCAGCAGCTTTGCTCCACAGGTAGACGAGCAGTACTTC
16 | TRBD1 | NA | TRBJ1-1 | TRBV7-9 | CASSLGFDRANTEAFF | TGTGCCAGCAGCTTAGGGTTCGACAGGGCGAACACTGAAGCTTTCTTT
15 | TRBD2 | NA | TRBJ2-5 | TRBV20-1 | CSGTPGTSGGETQYF | TGCAGTGGGACACCTGGGACTAGCGGGGGAGAGACCCAGTACTTC
16 | NA | NA | TRBJ2-3 | TRBV6-5 | CASNPLTGRGTDTQYF | TGTGCCAGCAACCCATTGACAGGGAGGGGTACAGATACGCAGTATTTT
16 | NA | NA | TRBJ2-5 | TRBV7-9 | CATQLRGGWGQETQYF | TGTGCCACCCAGCTTAGGGGGGGCTGGGGCCAAGAGACCCAGTACTTC
15 | NA | NA | TRBJ1-6 | TRBV20-1 | CSARPGLSYNSPLHF | TGCAGTGCCCGCCCAGGCCTCTCCTATAATTCACCCCTCCACTTT
19 | NA | once | TRBJ2-3 | TRBV7-2 | CASSLEEGLGVLSTDTQYF | TGTGCCAGCAGCTTAGAAGAGGGTCTCGGAGTACTTAGCACAGATACGCAGTATTTT
17 | TRBD2 | NA | TRBJ2-7 | TRBV6-1 | CASRTGTSGRESYEQYF | TGTGCCAGCAGAACCGGGACTAGCGGGAGAGAGTCCTACGAGCAGTACTTC
13 | NA | NA | TRBJ2-5 | TRBV12-3/TRBV12-4 | CASINTLQETQYF | TGTGCCAGCATCAACACCCTACAAGAGACCCAGTACTTC
13 | NA | few | TRBJ2-3 | TRBV10-3 | CAISVEDTDTQYF | TGTGCCATCAGTGTGGAGGATACAGATACGCAGTATTTT
14 | NA | NA | TRBJ1-1 | TRBV6-5 | CASSSDRTNTEAFF | TGTGCCAGCAGTTCCGACAGAACCAACACTGAAGCTTTCTTT
15 | TRBD1 | NA | TRBJ1-2 | TRBV29-1 | CSVEPEGQGAYGYTF | TGCAGCGTTGAACCGGAGGGACAGGGGGCGTATGGCTACACCTTC
16 | NA | few | TRBJ2-6 | TRBV4-1 | CASSQDGSSGANVLTF | TGCGCCAGCAGCCAAGATGGCAGCTCTGGGGCCAACGTCCTGACTTTC
14 | NA | NA | TRBJ1-2 | TRBV12-3/TRBV12-4 | CASSFPTANYGYTF | TGTGCCAGCAGTTTTCCGACAGCCAACTATGGCTACACCTTC
13 | NA | NA | TRBJ2-3 | TRBV6-1 | CASRDGAPDTQYF | TGTGCCAGCAGGGATGGAGCACCAGATACGCAGTATTTT
15 | NA | few | TRBJ2-5 | TRBV7-2 | CASSAGQLDGETQYF | TGTGCCAGCAGCGCCGGACAGTTGGACGGAGAGACCCAGTACTTC
14 | TRBD1 | NA | TRBJ2-7 | TRBV2 | CASSGQGVGSEQYF | TGTGCCAGCAGTGGACAGGGGGTAGGGAGCGAGCAGTACTTC
17 | NA | NA | TRBJ2-5 | TRBV2 | CASSVSPRMRTQETQYF | TGTGCCAGCAGTGTCTCCCCCAGGATGCGGACTCAAGAGACCCAGTACTTC
16 | TRBD2 | NA | TRBJ2-1 | TRBV3-1 | CASSQVGLAGENEQFF | TGTGCCAGCAGCCAAGTCGGACTAGCGGGAGAGAATGAGCAGTTCTTC
18 | NA | few | TRBJ2-7 | TRBV7-2 | CASSLFSPGPGISYEQYF | TGTGCCAGCAGCTTATTTTCTCCGGGGCCGGGCATCTCCTACGAGCAGTACTTC
14 | TRBD2 | few | TRBJ2-7 | TRBV9 | CASSAETSLGEQYF | TGTGCCAGCAGCGCGGAGACTAGCCTTGGGGAGCAGTACTTC
13 | NA | NA | TRBJ2-1 | TRBV29-1 | CSVAHPGGNEQFF | TGCAGCGTCGCCCATCCGGGTGGGAATGAGCAGTTCTTC
15 | NA | few | TRBJ2-3 | TRBV6-6 | CASSRYPSSTDTQYF | TGTGCCAGCAGCCGTTATCCGTCTAGCACAGATACGCAGTATTTT
16 | NA | NA | TRBJ2-7 | TRBV2 | CASSRGGRDNSYEQYF | TGTGCCAGCAGTAGAGGGGGTAGGGACAACTCCTACGAGCAGTACTTC
14 | NA | NA | TRBJ2-3 | TRBV18 | CASSHRDGPDTQYF | TGTGCCAGCTCACACCGGGACGGTCCCGATACGCAGTATTTT
11 | NA | NA | TRBJ2-7 | TRBV5-1 | CASGGTDEQYF | TGCGCCAGCGGAGGGACGGACGAGCAGTACTTC
17 | TRBD1 | few | TRBJ2-7 | TRBV20-1 | CSARPPPGTGNTYEQYF | TGCAGTGCTAGACCCCCACCCGGGACAGGTAATACCTACGAGCAGTACTTC
14 | NA | few | TRBJ2-5 | TRBV11-2 | CASSLVRRQETQYF | TGTGCCAGCAGCTTAGTTCGCAGGCAAGAGACCCAGTACTTC